The next 31 T cell receptor beta chains were all read from a single sample in a study of tumor-infiltrating lymphocytes in localized non-small cell lung cancer. Sequenced by immunoSEQ multiplex PCR; TCRdb stores in-frame clones only, minus some. The data hold about 10,000 clones, with about three fifths observed a single time. The source material was uninvolved lung tissue not adjacent to the tumor. The source is a human donor with non-small cell lung cancer.

The DNA of the CDR3 is TGCAGCGTTGAAACGGGGCTTTACAATGAGCAGTTCTTC. Its protein product is CSVETGLYNEQFF. The V and J genes are TRBV29-1 and TRBJ2-1; either TRBD1 or TRBD2 may fit D (5 bases each). The CDR3 extends over 13 amino acids. V lost 2 bases to trimming and J lost 4 bases, with 9 bases between them. Germline V gene data show CDR1 as SQVTM and CDR2 as ANQGSEA.

This clone is medium-sized. This chain joins TRBV4-2 and TRBJ1-2; D ambiguous. In germline, CDR1 is LGHNA, CDR2 YNFKEQ. The CDR3 length is 14 residues. The V end was cut by 0 bases, the J end by 8 bases, with 13 bases between. CDR3 region: CASSQDWADQGYTF. The CDR3 nucleotides are TGTGCCAGCAGCCAAGATTGGGCAGATCAAGGCTACACCTTC.

For the CDR3, the DNA is TGTGCCAGCAGTAACCGGGACCCGTACTTC. Its protein product is CASSNRDPYF. The V call is TRBV6-1, the J call TRBJ2-5, with D possibly being TRBD1 or TRBD2 (5 bases each). Per the germline V gene, CDR1 is MNHNS and CDR2 is SASEGT. Trimming stripped 5 bases from V and 13 bases from J, with 11 bases between. The CDR3 is 10 residues long.

This clone was seen only a few times. The chain recombines TRBV21-1 with TRBJ1-6; TRBD1 reflects the table's D call only, with no check against the DNA. TRBV21-1 is termed a pseudogene. The CDR3 sequence is 17 residues long. For the CDR3, the DNA is TGTGCCAGCAGCAAAGAGGACAGTCGCTCCTATAATTCACCCCTCCACTTT. It specifies CASSKEDSRSYNSPLHF.

The V call is TRBV5-8, the J call TRBJ2-7; D ambiguous. The CDR3 spans 14 residues. Germline CDR1 SGHTS, CDR2 YDEGEE. Trimming cost V 4 bases and J 2 bases, with 13 bases left between them. CDR3 sequence: CASSPPVETYEQYF. In DNA form, the CDR3 reads TGTGCCAGCAGCCCCCCGGTGGAGACCTACGAGCAGTACTTC.

This clone has a handful of counts. The CDR3 nucleotides are TGTGCCAGCATTTGGACAGGGTTAAGTGTGGGCTACACCTTC. Translating it yields CASIWTGLSVGYTF. This chain connects TRBV2 to TRBJ1-2; 8 nucleotides line up with TRBD1. Germline V gene sequence: CDR1 SNHLY, CDR2 FYNNEI. The V segment lost 7 bases and the J segment 8 bases; nucleotides outside the gene matches: 12. There are 14 residues in the CDR3.

This rearrangement joins TRBV18 to TRBJ1-4; D is ambiguous. Germline V gene sequence: CDR1 KGHSH, CDR2 LQKENI. This CDR3 spans 14 amino acids. Trimming left V 2 bases short and J 5 bases short, with 9 bases between. The CDR3 sequence: CASSPGQTNEKLFF. The DNA for the CDR3 is TGTGCCAGCTCACCAGGGCAGACGAATGAAAAACTGTTTTTT.

This clone was observed a handful of times. The chain carries TRBV4-1 and TRBJ1-2; D gene ambiguous. Germline CDR1 MGHRA, CDR2 YSYEKL. CDR3 size: 12 residues. V lost 5 bases and J lost 4, with 8 bases in between. This chain's CDR3 is CASSSHSYGYTF. In DNA, the CDR3 is TGCGCCAGCAGCTCGCACTCCTATGGCTACACCTTC.

The count of this clone is one. This chain uses TRBV18 with TRBJ2-2; TRBD1 might be the D (6 bases). The length of the CDR3 is 15 residues. V shed 2 bases and J shed 0 bases, with 7 bases lying between them. Looked up from germline, CDR1 is KGHSH and CDR2 is LQKENI. CDR3 in DNA: TGTGCCAGCTCACCAACAGGGACGAACACCGGGGAGCTGTTTTTT. Its translation: CASSPTGTNTGELFF. The full variable domain, rest sourced from reference TRBV18 and TRBJ2-2, is NAGVMQNPRHLVRRRGQEARLRCSPMKGHSHVYWYRQLPEEGLKFMVYLQKENIIDESGMPKERFSAEFPKEGPSILRIQQVVRGDSAAYFCASSPTGTNTGELFFGEGSRLTVL.

For the CDR3, the DNA is TGTGCCAGCAGCTTATTTACAGGAAACACTGAAGCTTTCTTT. It encodes CASSLFTGNTEAFF. The chain carries TRBV11-2 and TRBJ1-1; TRBD1 is a possible D gene (5 bases). The length of the CDR3 is 14 residues. Trimming left V 2 bases short and J 2 bases short, with 9 bases between. CDR1 and CDR2 (germline): SGHAT, FQNNGV.

The chain couples TRBV6-6 to TRBJ1-2, with D tentatively TRBD1 (6 bases). Germline CDR1 and CDR2: MNHNY and SVGAGI (reference sequence). The CDR3 totals 14 residues. V lost 6 bases and J 4 bases, leaving 15 bases between the germline ends. The CDR3 DNA sequence: TGTGCCAGCAGCGCCACAGGGCTCACCTATGGCTACACCTTC. This codes for CASSATGLTYGYTF.

J is TRBJ2-3 and V is TRBV2, with D perhaps TRBD1 (6 bases). V lost 2 bases and J 3 bases, leaving 9 bases between the germline ends. This CDR3 spans 14 amino acids. Germline CDR1 reads SNHLY; CDR2 reads FYNNEI. CDR3 protein: CASSENRDTDTQYF. The CDR3 nucleotides read TGTGCCAGCAGTGAAAACAGGGATACAGATACGCAGTATTTT.

There are a few counts of this clone. The gene calls are TRBV6-5 and TRBJ2-7, with a possible D match to TRBD1 (6 bases). The V end was cut by 7 bases, the J end by 1 base, with 8 bases between. From germline, CDR1 is MNHEY and CDR2 SVGAGI. This CDR3 is 12 amino acids long. CDR3 DNA: TGTGCCAGCACGGACAGATCCTACGAGCAGTACTTC. It translates to CASTDRSYEQYF.

This clone was seen a few times. The chain carries TRBV4-3 and TRBJ1-6; no clear D gene. This CDR3 spans 16 amino acids. V was clipped by 0 bases and J by 4 bases, with 10 bases between them. Germline V CDR1 and CDR2: LGHNA, YSLEER. The CDR3 region is CASSQDGSRYNSPLHF. The CDR3 DNA reads TGCGCCAGCAGCCAAGATGGGAGCAGGTATAATTCACCCCTCCACTTT.

By share, this clone counts as medium-sized. This chain links TRBV4-1 with TRBJ1-2; possible D gene TRBD1, 5 bases. CDR3 length: 15 residues. The germline V gene has CDR1 MGHRA and CDR2 YSYEKL. Trimming stripped 2 bases from V and 8 bases from J, with 18 bases between. The CDR3 bases are TGCGCCAGCAGCCAACGATCAGGAGGGACGGAGGGCTACACCTTC. It codes for CASSQRSGGTEGYTF.

The sample holds a few counts of this clone. The chain has TRBV11-2 and TRBJ2-5, with D possibly TRBD2 on 7 matching bases. The V gene lost 7 bases and the J gene lost 5 bases, with 20 bases spanning the gap. Germline V lookup: CDR1 SGHAT, CDR2 FQNNGV. The CDR3 spans 15 residues. The CDR3 loop is CASTLTLGGPETQYF. The CDR3 nucleotides are TGTGCCAGCACCCTGACTCTGGGGGGGCCGGAGACCCAGTACTTC.

The chain is built from TRBV29-1 and TRBJ2-7, with no clear D. This CDR3 is built from 12 residues. Germline lookup yields CDR1 SQVTM and CDR2 ANQGSEA. V was shortened by 6 bases and J by 1 base, with 10 bases between the two germline ends. CDR3 sequence reads: CSVGRESYEQYF. CDR3 nucleotides: TGCAGCGTCGGTAGGGAATCCTACGAGCAGTACTTC.

The gene calls are TRBV2 and TRBJ1-5; D not certain. The CDR3 length is 14 residues. V lost 1 base and J lost 3, with 7 bases in between. The germline V gene has CDR1 SNHLY and CDR2 FYNNEI. The CDR3 loop is CASSEGQNNQPQHF. For the CDR3, the DNA is TGTGCCAGCAGTGAAGGGCAGAACAATCAGCCCCAGCATTTT.

The genes are TRBV7-9 and TRBJ1-2; D is perhaps TRBD1 (5 bases). V shed 7 bases and J shed 6 bases, with 15 bases lying between them. The CDR3 is made up of 13 amino acids. Germline loops: CDR1 SEHNR, CDR2 FQNEAQ (reference sequence). CDR3 sequence (DNA): TGTGCCAGCAACATCGGAGGGGTACATGGCTACACCTTC. This translates into CASNIGGVHGYTF.

The chain couples TRBV9 to TRBJ2-7; 7 nucleotides agree with TRBD1. This CDR3 region has 17 residues. CDR1 and CDR2 (germline): SGDLS, YYNGEE. With 0 bases clipped from V and 3 bases from J, the junction kept 12 bases outside the gene matches. CDR3 in amino acids: CASSVGDSLAGFYEQYF. In DNA, the CDR3 is TGTGCCAGCAGCGTAGGGGACAGTCTCGCCGGTTTCTACGAGCAGTACTTC.

The V call is TRBV7-9, the J call TRBJ1-2; TRBD1 aligns across 11 bases. The J segment lost 8 bases and the V segment lost 3 bases, leaving 5 bases of the junction unmatched. This CDR3 comprises 14 residues. The germline V gene has CDR1 SEHNR and CDR2 FQNEAQ (reference sequence). CDR3 protein: CASSLGQGVDGYTF. CDR3 nucleotide sequence: TGTGCCAGCAGCTTGGGACAGGGGGTTGACGGCTACACCTTC.

This chain links TRBV29-1 with TRBJ1-4, with a weak D call TRBD1 (5 bases). The CDR3 length is 12 residues. CDR1 and CDR2 (germline): SQVTM, ANQGSEA. Deletions cut 4 bases from V and 8 bases from J, with 11 bases between. CDR3 region: CSVGQGREKLFF. Written as DNA, the CDR3 is TGCAGCGTTGGGCAGGGCCGGGAAAAACTGTTTTTT.

V is TRBV7-2 and J is TRBJ2-7; 12 nucleotides agree with TRBD2. The V segment lost 5 bases and the J segment 5 bases; nucleotides outside the gene matches: 4. The CDR3 is 14 residues long. CDR1 is SGHTA and CDR2 is FQGNSA in the germline V gene. The DNA of the CDR3 is TGTGCCAGCAGCCTGACTAGCGGGGGCCACGAGCAGTACTTC. Translating gives CASSLTSGGHEQYF. The whole variable domain, filled in from reference TRBV7-2 and TRBJ2-7, reads GAGVSQSPSNKVTEKGKDVELRCDPISGHTALYWYRQSLGQGLEFLIYFQGNSAPDKSGLPSDRFSAERTGGSVSTLTIQRTQQEDSAVYLCASSLTSGGHEQYFGPGTRLTVT.

The rearrangement links TRBV9 to TRBJ2-2, with 8 positions matching TRBD2. CDR1 is SGDLS, CDR2 YYNGEE, per germline. Trimming cost V 4 bases and J 5 bases; bases outside gene matches: 4. The CDR3 sequence is 14 residues long. CDR3 amino acids: CASSYRGGTGELFF. In nucleotides, the CDR3 is TGTGCCAGCAGCTACCGGGGGGGGACCGGGGAGCTGTTTTTT.

In DNA, the CDR3 is TGTGCCAGCAGCCCGGACAGGGTTCAGACGTTCTTC. This sequence encodes CASSPDRVQTFF. The genes are TRBV7-2 and TRBJ2-1; TRBD1 aligns across 8 bases. The CDR3 runs to 12 residues. Germline CDR1 reads SGHTA; CDR2 reads FQGNSA. V gave up 5 bases and J gave up 15 bases; unmatched junction bases: 9.

This clone was seen once. The chain employs TRBV7-6 and TRBJ2-1; weak D call: TRBD2 (6 bases). This CDR3 spans 13 amino acids. The V end was cut by 3 bases, the J end by 6 bases, with 9 bases between. CDR1 is SGHVS, CDR2 FNYEAQ, per germline. CDR3 amino acids: CASSFTSFNEQFF. The CDR3 DNA reads as TGTGCCAGCAGCTTTACTAGCTTCAATGAGCAGTTCTTC.

The DNA for the CDR3 is TGTGCCATCAGTGGGAAAGGGGCGAACACCGGGGAGCTGTTTTTT. Encoded protein: CAISGKGANTGELFF. The genes are TRBV10-3 and TRBJ2-2; D possibly corresponds to TRBD1 (5 bases). The CDR3 is 15 amino acids. V was cut by 4 bases and J by 0 bases, with 9 bases left in between. CDR1 is ENHRY and CDR2 is SYGVKD in the germline V gene.

This clone was observed a handful of times. V is TRBV9 and J is TRBJ1-1; no clear D gene. CDR3 size: 14 residues. V was cut by 1 base and J by 1 base, with 8 bases left in between. Per germline, CDR1 SGDLS and CDR2 YYNGEE. The CDR3: CASSVIGQNTEAFF. DNA for the CDR3: TGTGCCAGCAGCGTAATCGGGCAGAACACTGAAGCTTTCTTT.

CDR3 DNA: TGTGCCAGCAGTGTTATAGCGGGGAGCGACGAGCAGTACTTC. Its translation: CASSVIAGSDEQYF. The chain combines TRBV6-1 with TRBJ2-7, with 8 bases that match TRBD2. Trimming removed 4 bases from V and 5 bases from J; junction bases left unmatched: 7. Germline V gene data show CDR1 as MNHNS and CDR2 as SASEGT. The CDR3 covers 14 residues.

V is TRBV19 and J is TRBJ2-5; 9 bases map to TRBD2. V lost 4 bases and J lost 3; bases outside the gene matches: 6. The germline V gene has CDR1 LNHDA and CDR2 SQIVND (reference sequence). This CDR3 is 15 amino acids long. CDR3 coding DNA: TGTGCCAGTAGTACCTTAGCGGGGGTGGAAGAGACCCAGTACTTC. Translation gives CASSTLAGVEETQYF.

V and J are TRBV6-1 and TRBJ1-2; 7 bases agree with TRBD1. The CDR3 runs 15 residues. The germline gives CDR1 MNHNS, CDR2 SASEGT. V gave up 7 bases and J gave up 8 bases; unmatched junction bases: 16. CDR3 protein: CASNLLTGTVGGYTF. DNA for the CDR3: TGTGCCAGCAACCTGCTGACAGGGACGGTAGGAGGCTACACCTTC.